Sequencing of this TCR beta chain was carried out in a study of blood T cell repertoires in COVID-19. Study at large: From the United States, Italy and Spain came samples of acute and convalescent COVID-19.

Clones were sequenced by immunoSEQ multiplex PCR, and TCRdb holds only the in-frame ones, with some missing. The sample yields around 380,000 clones, 80% to 90% seen once. The CDR3 totals 15 residues. Trimming removed 0 bases at V and 8 bases at J, with 15 bases between. Per germline, CDR1 SGHTA and CDR2 FQGNSA. Cohorts were determined from participant-reported clinical history. Sequencing was carried out using PBMCs or T cells enriched from blood (not recorded which). This sequence originates from a man younger than 45 who had recovered from COVID-19. The chain is built from TRBV7-2 and TRBJ2-3; perhaps TRBD2 as D (6 bases). The chain's CDR3 is CASSLAVPAGGTQYF. The CDR3 DNA reads TGTGCCAGCAGCTTAGCGGTCCCTGCCGGGGGTACGCAGTATTTT.